This is a list of T cell receptor beta chains from one sample in a study of lymphopenia after photon versus proton radiotherapy. Only in-frame clones appear in the TCRdb table, and some are missing; sequencing was by immunoSEQ multiplex PCR. There are 50,000 or so clones in the sample; roughly 90% occur only once, and roughly 18% lies in the top ten. This specimen was peripheral blood, taken from a patient treated with photon-based radiotherapy. The receptors were sampled from a woman aged 40 to 50 with cholangiocarcinoma. Both conserved end residues are part of each CDR3. Fields, in order: D gene, J gene, V gene, clone size, CDR3 protein, CDR3 DNA. The D gene is left open where the match is weak. Clone size, where shown, is once, few, many, or a class for clones that have expanded.

>TRBD2|TRBJ2-3|TRBV7-9|NA
CASSPGGSSGGTDTQYF
TGTGCCAGCAGCCCAGGCGGATCTAGCGGGGGCACAGATACGCAGTATTTT
>TRBD1|TRBJ1-6|TRBV5-8|once
CASRQGNSPLHF
TGTGCCAGTCGACAGGGGAATTCACCCCTCCACTTT
>NA|TRBJ1-5|TRBV6-1|NA
CASSEWGNQPQHF
TGTGCCAGCAGTGAGTGGGGCAATCAGCCCCAGCATTTT
>NA|TRBJ1-3|TRBV5-6|NA
CASTLGPGGNTIYF
TGTGCCAGCACTTTGGGTCCTGGGGGAAACACCATATATTTT
>NA|TRBJ2-5|TRBV6-1|few
CASSGQQETQYF
TGTGCCAGCAGTGGGCAGCAAGAGACCCAGTACTTC
>TRBD1|TRBJ1-6|TRBV9|once
CASSPNRGQNSPLHF
TGTGCCAGCAGTCCAAACAGGGGCCAAAATTCACCCCTCCACTTT
>TRBD2|TRBJ2-7|TRBV5-1|NA
CASSPSGESYEQYF
TGCGCCAGCAGCCCCAGCGGGGAATCCTACGAGCAGTACTTC
>TRBD1|TRBJ1-1|TRBV6-5|NA
CASSYAQGAGTEAFF
TGTGCCAGCAGTTATGCTCAGGGGGCGGGCACTGAAGCTTTCTTT
>NA|TRBJ1-6|TRBV16|NA
CASSQSLTGYNSPLHF
TGTGCCAGCAGCCAATCCCTTACAGGGTATAATTCACCCCTCCACTTT
>NA|TRBJ1-1|TRBV30|NA
CAWRTGLNTEAFF
TGTGCCTGGAGAACAGGGCTGAACACTGAAGCTTTCTTT
>TRBD2|TRBJ2-1|TRBV6-6|NA
CASSKLAGGGNEQFF
TGTGCCAGCAGTAAACTAGCGGGAGGGGGTAATGAGCAGTTCTTC
>TRBD2|TRBJ2-7|TRBV30|NA
CAWGIAGAQGLVEQYF
TGTGCCTGGGGGATAGCGGGGGCACAGGGGTTGGTCGAGCAGTACTTC
>NA|TRBJ1-5|TRBV5-1|NA
CASSLEGSNQPQHF
TGCGCCAGCAGCTTAGAGGGTAGCAATCAGCCCCAGCATTTT
>NA|TRBJ1-2|TRBV29-1|once
CSVVRQGGSTGYTF
TGCAGCGTTGTACGGCAGGGTGGGTCTACTGGCTACACCTTC
>TRBD1|TRBJ2-3|TRBV28|NA
CASRPRTGKVSDTQYF
TGTGCCAGCAGGCCCCGGACAGGGAAGGTATCAGATACGCAGTATTTT
>TRBD1|TRBJ1-1|TRBV4-3|NA
CASSQGTGQLMNTEAFF
TGCGCCAGCAGCCAAGGAACGGGACAGCTCATGAACACTGAAGCTTTCTTT
>NA|TRBJ2-7|TRBV25-1|once
CASSEVTEGYGQYF
TGTGCCAGCAGTGAAGTGACAGAGGGATACGGGCAGTACTTC
>TRBD2|TRBJ2-2|TRBV6-1|NA
CASSAQREIGELFF
TGTGCCAGCAGTGCTCAGCGGGAGATCGGGGAGCTGTTTTTT
>TRBD1|TRBJ2-7|TRBV23-1|NA
CASSQSTGGAGAKSYEQYF
TGCGCCAGCAGTCAATCGACAGGGGGAGCGGGCGCTAAGTCCTACGAGCAGTACTTC
>NA|TRBJ1-2|TRBV11-2|NA
CASSAMPGSGYTF
TGTGCCAGCAGTGCCATGCCAGGGTCCGGCTACACCTTC
>TRBD1|TRBJ2-7|TRBV18|NA
CASSLGQGFSYEQYF
TGTGCCAGCTCACTGGGACAGGGGTTCTCCTACGAGCAGTACTTC
>NA|TRBJ2-2|TRBV10-3|NA
CAISVPLNELSTGELFF
TGTGCCATCAGTGTCCCCTTGAATGAGTTATCCACCGGGGAGCTGTTTTTT
>NA|TRBJ1-1|TRBV20-1|NA
CSAPRSLEAFF
TGCAGTGCACCCCGCAGCCTGGAGGCTTTCTTT
>NA|TRBJ1-2|TRBV11-2|once
CASSLRTVNYGYTF
TGTGCCAGCAGCCTCCGGACAGTGAACTATGGCTACACCTTC
>TRBD1|TRBJ2-5|TRBV7-6|NA
CASSPVQDRGRETQYF
TGTGCCAGCAGCCCCGTCCAGGACAGGGGGAGGGAGACCCAGTACTTC
>NA|TRBJ2-7|TRBV6-6|NA
CASSPQANEQYF
TGTGCCAGCAGTCCCCAAGCCAACGAGCAGTACTTC
>TRBD1|TRBJ2-7|TRBV7-6|few
CASSSVTGLPLYEQYF
TGTGCCAGCAGCTCCGTGACAGGGTTACCCCTCTACGAGCAGTACTTC
>NA|TRBJ1-5|TRBV30|NA
CAWSRSAGFPSNQPQHF
TGTGCCTGGAGTCGCTCCGCAGGGTTTCCTAGCAATCAGCCCCAGCATTTT
>TRBD2|TRBJ2-3|TRBV30|NA
CAWSGGTSGSTDTQYF
TGTGCCTGGAGCGGAGGGACTAGCGGGAGCACAGATACGCAGTATTTT
>NA|TRBJ1-1|TRBV7-3|NA
CASSVQQGNTEAFF
TGTGCCAGCAGCGTCCAACAGGGGAACACTGAAGCTTTCTTT
>NA|TRBJ1-1|TRBV30|NA
CAGTFHLEAFF
TGTGCCGGAACTTTTCACCTTGAAGCTTTCTTT
>NA|TRBJ2-7|TRBV28|NA
CASSLGHQPYEQYF
TGTGCCAGCAGTTTGGGACACCAACCCTACGAGCAGTACTTC
>NA|TRBJ2-1|TRBV5-4|NA
CASSLTRGSKNEQFF
TGTGCCAGCAGCTTAACGCGGGGTTCTAAGAATGAGCAGTTCTTC
>NA|TRBJ1-2|TRBV27|NA
CASSSSTRDKGYTF
TGTGCCAGCAGTTCATCAACACGGGACAAAGGCTACACCTTC
>NA|TRBJ2-7|TRBV19|NA
CASSIRQFSSYEQYF
TGTGCCAGTAGTATTCGACAGTTCAGCTCCTACGAGCAGTACTTC
>TRBD2|TRBJ2-1|TRBV6-6|NA
CASNGLAGGPNEQFF
TGTGCCAGCAATGGACTAGCGGGGGGGCCCAATGAGCAGTTCTTC
>NA|TRBJ1-2|TRBV5-6|NA
CASSPGRGVVYTF
TGTGCCAGCAGCCCAGGGCGCGGGGTCGTCTACACCTTC
>NA|TRBJ1-2|TRBV7-3|NA
CASSLGGDHGYTF
TGTGCCAGCAGCTTAGGAGGGGACCATGGCTACACCTTC
>NA|TRBJ2-3|TRBV7-2|NA
CASSLAAGKTDTQYF
TGTGCCAGCAGCTTAGCAGCAGGGAAAACAGATACGCAGTATTTT
>NA|TRBJ1-1|TRBV6-1|NA
CASSEGSQVTEAFF
TGTGCCAGCAGTGAAGGGTCTCAGGTCACTGAAGCTTTCTTT
>TRBD1|TRBJ2-7|TRBV4-3|NA
CASSQGQGASYEQYF
TGCGCCAGCAGCCAAGGACAGGGGGCGTCCTACGAGCAGTACTTC
>NA|TRBJ1-2|TRBV6-1|NA
CASSEVNPDGGYTF
TGTGCCAGCAGTGAGGTCAACCCGGACGGGGGCTACACCTTC
>NA|TRBJ2-5|TRBV18|NA
CASSLGPQETQYF
TGTGCCAGCTCCCTAGGGCCTCAAGAGACCCAGTACTTC
>TRBD1|TRBJ2-7|TRBV7-2|NA
CASSGTAEQYF
TGTGCCAGCAGCGGGACAGCCGAGCAGTACTTC
>NA|TRBJ2-3|TRBV11-3|NA
CASSLGLQLTDTQYF
TGTGCCAGCAGCTTAGGACTCCAATTAACAGATACGCAGTATTTT
>NA|TRBJ2-4|TRBV2|NA
CASSEMKGPRSKNIQYF
TGTGCCAGCAGTGAGATGAAGGGCCCCAGGTCCAAAAACATTCAGTACTTC
>NA|TRBJ1-2|TRBV28|NA
CASDFQGRGYGYTF
TGTGCCTCGGACTTCCAAGGGAGGGGCTATGGCTACACCTTC
>TRBD1|TRBJ1-1|TRBV2|NA
CASSRQGVMNTEAFF
TGTGCCAGCAGCAGACAGGGGGTGATGAACACTGAAGCTTTCTTT
>NA|TRBJ2-3|TRBV6-1|NA
CASSEATELTSTDTQYF
TGTGCCAGCAGTGAAGCTACAGAACTTACTAGCACAGATACGCAGTATTTT
>NA|TRBJ2-1|TRBV19|NA
CASSIGLDEQFF
TGTGCCAGTAGTATAGGACTGGATGAGCAGTTCTTC
>NA|TRBJ1-4|TRBV4-1|NA
CASSQGDAGYEKLFF
TGCGCCAGCAGCCAAGGAGACGCCGGTTATGAAAAACTGTTTTTT
>NA|TRBJ1-1|TRBV6-5|NA
CASSRLNTEAFF
TGTGCCAGCAGCCGTTTAAACACTGAAGCTTTCTTT
>TRBD1|TRBJ2-7|TRBV20-1|NA
CSANRDREDF
TGCAGTGCTAACCGGGACAGGGAAGACTTC
>NA|TRBJ1-1|TRBV18|NA
CASSPQSGNTEAFF
TGTGCCAGCTCACCACAGAGCGGGAACACTGAAGCTTTCTTT
>TRBD2|TRBJ2-7|TRBV6-5|NA
CASSYPGGYEQYF
TGTGCCAGCAGTTACCCGGGAGGGTACGAGCAGTACTTC